The clone carrying this TCR beta chain was counted between two and nine times. Antigen: not known. Looked up from germline, CDR1 is SGHVS and CDR2 is FQNEAQ. The CDR3 is 17 residues long. V gave up 3 bases and J gave up 5 bases; unmatched junction bases: 8. Libraries were prepared by immunoSEQ multiplex PCR; TCRdb keeps only in-frame clonotypes and omits some of them. Among some 140,000 clones, roughly 89% were seen once, and the ten largest hold approximately 5.7%. These data are taken from a study of T cell responses to AZD1222 COVID-19 vaccine. Study-level points and caveats: Samples come after the peak T cell response, not at day 14. Per reports, nearly half of all spike-specific TCRs target regions that are unmutated in variants. Just a handful of AZD1222 recipients were seropositive at baseline. Elevations in Spike-specific TCR breadth and depth followed administration of two AZD1222 doses.

The sample in question was peripheral blood, obtained on day 0 of AZD1222 vaccination. The chain recombines TRBV7-8 with TRBJ2-1; 12 positions agree with TRBD2. The TCR originated in an adult in good health. CDR3 loop: CASSLPGLAGANNEQFF. The CDR3 DNA follows: TGTGCCAGCAGCTTGCCGGGACTAGCGGGTGCCAACAATGAGCAGTTCTTC. Together with reference TRBV7-8 and TRBJ2-1, the CDR3 gives the full variable domain: GAGVSQSPRYKVAKRGQDVALRCDPISGHVSLFWYQQALGQGPEFLTYFQNEAQLDKSGLPSDRFFAERPEGSVSTLKIQRTQQEDSAVYLCASSLPGLAGANNEQFFGPGTRLTVL.